This T cell receptor (beta chain) was sequenced for a study of type 1 regulatory T cells (dated by TCRdb to the early 2020s). About the investigation overall: The study characterized an in vitro protocol that generated a Tr1-enriched, alloantigen-specific CD4 T cell product named T-allo10. T-allo10 was being evaluated clinically in patients with hematological malignancies who were receiving allogeneic hematopoietic stem cell transplantation.

V and J are truncated by 3 bases and 9 bases respectively, leaving an intervening sequence of 21 bases. The CDR1 and CDR2 encoded by the germline V gene (reference sequence) are DFQATT and SNEGSKA. The CDR3 contains 14 residues, cysteine and phenylalanine counted. Kept here is only the CDR3 DNA, which spans 42 bases and is read in frame from base 1. TCRdb names Illumina MiSeq as the instrument used. TCRdb redid the processing of the public reads, applying fastp at Q25 and MiXCR, and retained in-frame beta chains. CDR3 protein duplicates are merged, each entry listing the most common genes and DNA. The sample has some 100,000 distinct CDR3 sequences on record, roughly a third of them singletons. Of the sample, approximately 2.2% falls within the top ten clones. The sample holds one count of this clonotype. Its recognized antigen is unknown. Per-base qualities were not stored, and no clone one base away is much larger. A single read makes a weak case.

This TCR came from a human donor in good health. Sequences were obtained from CD4+ T cells, either the whole sample or a sorted fraction (not recorded which). The chain is assembled from TRBV20-1 and TRBJ2-7, with no confident D gene call. The bases are TGCAGTGCTAGGAGGCCTTCGGGCCCTAAGGTGCAGTACTTC. Protein translation: CSARRPSGPKVQYF.